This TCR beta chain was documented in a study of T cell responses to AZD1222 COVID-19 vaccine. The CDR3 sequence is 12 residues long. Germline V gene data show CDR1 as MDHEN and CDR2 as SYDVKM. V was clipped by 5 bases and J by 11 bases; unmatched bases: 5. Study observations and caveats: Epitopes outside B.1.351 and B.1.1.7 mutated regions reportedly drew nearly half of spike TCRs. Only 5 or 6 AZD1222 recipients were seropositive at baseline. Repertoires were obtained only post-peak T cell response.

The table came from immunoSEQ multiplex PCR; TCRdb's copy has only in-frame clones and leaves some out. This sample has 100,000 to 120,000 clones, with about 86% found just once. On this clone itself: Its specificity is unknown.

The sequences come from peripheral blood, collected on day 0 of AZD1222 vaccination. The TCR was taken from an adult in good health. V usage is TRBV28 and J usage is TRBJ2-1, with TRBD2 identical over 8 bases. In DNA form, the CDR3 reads TGTGCCAGCAGTGATGAGCGGGGGAAGCAGTTCTTC. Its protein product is CASSDERGKQFF.